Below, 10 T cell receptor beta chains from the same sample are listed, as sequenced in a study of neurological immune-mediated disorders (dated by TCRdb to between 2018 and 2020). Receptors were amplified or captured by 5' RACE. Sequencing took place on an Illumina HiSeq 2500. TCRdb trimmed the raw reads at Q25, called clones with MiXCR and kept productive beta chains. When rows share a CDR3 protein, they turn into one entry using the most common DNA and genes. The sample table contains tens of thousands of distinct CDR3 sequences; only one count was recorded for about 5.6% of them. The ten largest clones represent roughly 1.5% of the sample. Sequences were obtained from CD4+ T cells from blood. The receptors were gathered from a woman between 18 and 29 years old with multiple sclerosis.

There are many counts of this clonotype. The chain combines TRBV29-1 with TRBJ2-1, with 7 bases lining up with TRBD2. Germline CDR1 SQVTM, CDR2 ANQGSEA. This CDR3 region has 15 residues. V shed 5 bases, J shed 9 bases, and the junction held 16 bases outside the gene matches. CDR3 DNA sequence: TGCAGCGTTACCAGCGGGACTTGGGCGAGGGGTGAGCAGTTCTTC. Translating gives CSVTSGTWARGEQFF.

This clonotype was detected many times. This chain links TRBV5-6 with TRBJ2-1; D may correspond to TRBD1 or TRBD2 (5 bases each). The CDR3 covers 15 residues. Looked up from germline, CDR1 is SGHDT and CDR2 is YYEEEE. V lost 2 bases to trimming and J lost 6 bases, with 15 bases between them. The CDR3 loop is CASSLPGTDTNEQFF. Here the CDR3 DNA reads TGTGCCAGCAGCTTACCCGGGACGGACACCAATGAGCAGTTCTTC.

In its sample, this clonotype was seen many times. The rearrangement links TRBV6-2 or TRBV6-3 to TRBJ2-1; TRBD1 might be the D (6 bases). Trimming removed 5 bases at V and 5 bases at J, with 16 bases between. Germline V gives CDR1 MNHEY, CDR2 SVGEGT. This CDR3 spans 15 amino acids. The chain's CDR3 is CASSRTGFYDNEQFF. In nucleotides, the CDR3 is TGTGCCAGCAGTAGAACAGGGTTTTATGACAATGAGCAGTTCTTC.

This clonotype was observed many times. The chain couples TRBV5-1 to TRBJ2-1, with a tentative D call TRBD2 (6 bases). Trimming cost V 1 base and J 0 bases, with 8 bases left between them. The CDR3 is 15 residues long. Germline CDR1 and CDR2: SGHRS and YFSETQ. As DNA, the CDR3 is TGCGCCAGCAGCTTGACCGGGAGCTCCTACAATGAGCAGTTCTTC. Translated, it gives CASSLTGSSYNEQFF.

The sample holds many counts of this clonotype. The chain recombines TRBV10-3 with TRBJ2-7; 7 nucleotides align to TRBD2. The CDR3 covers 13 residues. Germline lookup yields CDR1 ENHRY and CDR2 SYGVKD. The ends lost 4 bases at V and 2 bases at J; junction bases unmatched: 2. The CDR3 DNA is TGTGCCATCAGTGTGGGGGGGACCTACGAGCAGTACTTC. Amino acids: CAISVGGTYEQYF.

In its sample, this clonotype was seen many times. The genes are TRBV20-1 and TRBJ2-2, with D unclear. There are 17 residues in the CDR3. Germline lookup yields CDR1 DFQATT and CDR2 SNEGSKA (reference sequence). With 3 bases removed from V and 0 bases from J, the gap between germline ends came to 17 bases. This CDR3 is CSASSLPVAANTGELFF. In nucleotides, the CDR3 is TGCAGTGCTAGTAGCTTACCCGTAGCAGCGAACACCGGGGAGCTGTTTTTT.

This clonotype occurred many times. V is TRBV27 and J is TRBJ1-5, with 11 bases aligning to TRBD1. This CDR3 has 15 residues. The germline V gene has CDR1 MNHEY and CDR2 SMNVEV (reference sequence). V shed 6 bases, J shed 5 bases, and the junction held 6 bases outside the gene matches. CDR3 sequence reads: CASRGTGGFHQPQHF. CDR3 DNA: TGTGCCAGCAGGGGGACAGGGGGATTCCATCAGCCCCAGCATTTT.

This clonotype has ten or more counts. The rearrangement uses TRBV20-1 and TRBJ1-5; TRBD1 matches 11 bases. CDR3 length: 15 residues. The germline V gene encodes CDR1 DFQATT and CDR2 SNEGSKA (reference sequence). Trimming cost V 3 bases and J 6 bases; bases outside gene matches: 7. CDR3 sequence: CSASASGTGGQPQHF. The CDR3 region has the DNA TGCAGTGCTAGTGCGTCCGGGACAGGGGGTCAGCCCCAGCATTTT.

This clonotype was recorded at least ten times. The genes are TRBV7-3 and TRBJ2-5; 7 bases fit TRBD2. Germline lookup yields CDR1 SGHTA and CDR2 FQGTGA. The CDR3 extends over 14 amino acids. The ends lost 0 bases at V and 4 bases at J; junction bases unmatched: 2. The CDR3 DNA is TGTGCCAGCAGCTTAACCGGCGGGGGAGAGACCCAGTACTTC. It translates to CASSLTGGGETQYF.

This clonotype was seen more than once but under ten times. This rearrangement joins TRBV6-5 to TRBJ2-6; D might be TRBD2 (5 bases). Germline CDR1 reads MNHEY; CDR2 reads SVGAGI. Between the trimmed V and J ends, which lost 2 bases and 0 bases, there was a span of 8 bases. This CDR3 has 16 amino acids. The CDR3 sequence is CASSYQEGSGANVLTF. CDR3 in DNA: TGTGCCAGCAGTTACCAAGAGGGCTCTGGGGCCAACGTCCTGACTTTC.